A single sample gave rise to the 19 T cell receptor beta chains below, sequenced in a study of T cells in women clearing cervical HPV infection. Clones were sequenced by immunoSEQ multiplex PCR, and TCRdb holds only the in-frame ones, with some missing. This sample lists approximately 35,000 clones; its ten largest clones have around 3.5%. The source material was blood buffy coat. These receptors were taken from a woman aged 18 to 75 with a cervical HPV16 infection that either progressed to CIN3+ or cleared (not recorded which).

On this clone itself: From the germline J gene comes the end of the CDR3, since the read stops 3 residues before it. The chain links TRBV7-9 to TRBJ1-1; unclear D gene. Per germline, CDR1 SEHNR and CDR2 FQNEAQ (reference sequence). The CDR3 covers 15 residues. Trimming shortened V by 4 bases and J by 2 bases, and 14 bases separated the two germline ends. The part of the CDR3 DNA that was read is TGTGCCAGCAGCTCTGCTCTATTTTTCAACACTGAA. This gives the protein CASSSALFFNTE. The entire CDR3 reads CASSSALFFNTEAFF.

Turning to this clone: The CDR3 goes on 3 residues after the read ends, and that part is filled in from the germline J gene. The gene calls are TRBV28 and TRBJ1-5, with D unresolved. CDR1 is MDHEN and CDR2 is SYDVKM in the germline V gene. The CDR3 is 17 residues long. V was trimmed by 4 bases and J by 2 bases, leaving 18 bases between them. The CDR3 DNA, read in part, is TGTGCCAGCAGTTACCTAGACGGGGTCGGGGGCAATCAGCCC. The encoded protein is CASSYLDGVGGNQP. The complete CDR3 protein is CASSYLDGVGGNQPQHF. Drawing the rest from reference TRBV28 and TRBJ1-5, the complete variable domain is DVKVTQSSRYLVKRTGEKVFLECVQDMDHENMFWYRQDPGLGLRLIYFSYDVKMKEKGDIPEGYSVSREKKERFSLILESASTNQTSMYLCASSYLDGVGGNQPQHFGDGTRLSIL.

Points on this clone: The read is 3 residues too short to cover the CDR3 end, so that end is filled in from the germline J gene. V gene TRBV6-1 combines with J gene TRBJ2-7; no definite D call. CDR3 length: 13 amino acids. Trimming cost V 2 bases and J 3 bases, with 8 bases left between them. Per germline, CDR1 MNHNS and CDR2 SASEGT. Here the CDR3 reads CASSELSFYEQYF. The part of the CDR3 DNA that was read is TGTGCCAGCAGTGAACTCAGTTTCTACGAG.

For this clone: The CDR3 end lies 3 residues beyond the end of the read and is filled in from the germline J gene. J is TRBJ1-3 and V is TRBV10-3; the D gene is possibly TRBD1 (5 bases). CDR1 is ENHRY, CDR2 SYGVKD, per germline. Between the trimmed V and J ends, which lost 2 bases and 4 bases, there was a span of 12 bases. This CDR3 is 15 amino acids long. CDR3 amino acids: CAISEPTRGGNTIYF. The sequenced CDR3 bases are TGTGCCATCAGTGAGCCGACCCGGGGGGGAAACACC.

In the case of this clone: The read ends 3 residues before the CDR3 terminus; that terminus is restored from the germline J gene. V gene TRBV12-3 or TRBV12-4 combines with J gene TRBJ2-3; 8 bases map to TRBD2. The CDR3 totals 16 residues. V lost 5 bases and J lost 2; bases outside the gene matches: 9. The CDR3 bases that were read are TGTGCCAGCAGTGAACGGGGGGGGCTAATCACAGATACG. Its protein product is CASSERGGLITDT. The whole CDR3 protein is CASSERGGLITDTQYF.

CDR3 residues: CASMNDRGISFTYEQYF. The sequenced part of the CDR3 DNA is TGTGCCAGCATGAACGACAGGGGGATCTCCTTTACCTACGAG. The chain links TRBV2 to TRBJ2-7; TRBD1 matches at 9 bases. The read stops 3 residues short of the end of the CDR3; the missing end is completed from the germline J gene. J was trimmed by 2 bases and V by 7 bases; bases with no gene match: 15. Per germline, CDR1 SNHLY and CDR2 FYNNEI. This CDR3 is 17 amino acids long. Looking up the rest from reference TRBV2 and TRBJ2-7 gives the full variable domain: EPEVTQTPSHQVTQMGQEVILRCVPISNHLYFYWYRQILGQKVEFLVSFYNNEISEKSEIFDDQFSVERPDGSNFTLKIRSTKLEDSAMYFCASMNDRGISFTYEQYFGPGTRLTVT.

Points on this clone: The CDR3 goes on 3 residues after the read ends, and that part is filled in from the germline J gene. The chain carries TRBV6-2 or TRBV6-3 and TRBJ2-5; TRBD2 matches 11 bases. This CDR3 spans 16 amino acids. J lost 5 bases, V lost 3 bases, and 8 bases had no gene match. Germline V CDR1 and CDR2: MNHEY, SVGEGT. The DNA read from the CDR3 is TGTGCCAGCAGTTATACGGGGACTAGCGGTTGGGAGACC. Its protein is CASSYTGTSGWET. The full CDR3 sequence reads CASSYTGTSGWETQYF.

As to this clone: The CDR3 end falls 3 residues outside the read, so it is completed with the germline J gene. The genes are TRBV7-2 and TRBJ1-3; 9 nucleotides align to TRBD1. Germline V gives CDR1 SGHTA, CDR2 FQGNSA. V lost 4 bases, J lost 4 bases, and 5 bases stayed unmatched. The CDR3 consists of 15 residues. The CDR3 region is CASSSDRGPGNTIYF. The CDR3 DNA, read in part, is TGTGCCAGCAGCTCGGACAGGGGTCCCGGAAACACC.

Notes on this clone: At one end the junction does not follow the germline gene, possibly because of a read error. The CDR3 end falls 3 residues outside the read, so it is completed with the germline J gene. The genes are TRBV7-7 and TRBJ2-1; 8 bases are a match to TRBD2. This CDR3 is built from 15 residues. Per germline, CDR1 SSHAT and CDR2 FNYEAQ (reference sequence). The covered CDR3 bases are TGTGCTAGCAGTCCCGGGACTAGTACTTACAATGAG. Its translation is CASSPGTSTYNE. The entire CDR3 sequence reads CASSPGTSTYNEQFF.

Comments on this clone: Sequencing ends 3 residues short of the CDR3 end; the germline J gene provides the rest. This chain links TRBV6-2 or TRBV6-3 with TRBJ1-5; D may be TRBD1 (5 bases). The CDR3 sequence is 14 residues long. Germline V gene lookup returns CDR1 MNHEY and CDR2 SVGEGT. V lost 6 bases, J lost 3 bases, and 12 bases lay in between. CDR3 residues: CASSRTSINQPQHF. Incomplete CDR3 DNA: TGTGCCAGCAGCCGGACAAGTATCAATCAGCCC.

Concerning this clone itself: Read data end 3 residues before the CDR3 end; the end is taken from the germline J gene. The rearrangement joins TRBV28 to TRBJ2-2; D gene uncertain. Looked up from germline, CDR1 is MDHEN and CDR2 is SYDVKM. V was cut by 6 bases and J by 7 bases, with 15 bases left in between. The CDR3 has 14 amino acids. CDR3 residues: CASSFVGANGELFF. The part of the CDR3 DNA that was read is TGTGCCAGCAGCTTCGTGGGCGCAAACGGGGAG.

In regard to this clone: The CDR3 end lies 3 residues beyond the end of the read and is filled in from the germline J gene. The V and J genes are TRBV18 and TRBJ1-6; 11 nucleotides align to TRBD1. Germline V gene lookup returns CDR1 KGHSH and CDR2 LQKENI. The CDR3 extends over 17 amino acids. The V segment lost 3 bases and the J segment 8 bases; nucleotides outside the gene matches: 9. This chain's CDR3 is CASSPQQSGQGDSPLHF. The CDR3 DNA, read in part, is TGTGCCAGCTCACCGCAACAGTCGGGACAGGGGGATTCACCC.

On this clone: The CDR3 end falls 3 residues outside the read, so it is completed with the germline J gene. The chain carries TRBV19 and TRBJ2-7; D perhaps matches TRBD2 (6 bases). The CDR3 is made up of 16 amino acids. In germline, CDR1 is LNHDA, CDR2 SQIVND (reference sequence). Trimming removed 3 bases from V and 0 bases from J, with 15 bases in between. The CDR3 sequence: CASSIRLGPSSYEQYF. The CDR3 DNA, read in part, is TGTGCCAGTAGTATCCGACTAGGACCCAGCTCCTACGAG. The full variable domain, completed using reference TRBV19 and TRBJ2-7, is DGGITQSPKYLFRKEGQNVTLSCEQNLNHDAMYWYRQDPGQGLRLIYYSQIVNDFQKGDIAEGYSVSREKKESFPLTVTSAQKNPTAFYLCASSIRLGPSSYEQYFGPGTRLTVT.

CDR3 DNA (partial): TGCGCCAGCAGCCAACGGGACACTTTGGACTATGGC. Amino acid sequence: CASSQRDTLDYG. The full CDR3 protein is CASSQRDTLDYGYTF. The rearrangement joins TRBV4-1 to TRBJ1-2; D is perhaps TRBD1 (6 bases). The CDR3 is cut off 3 residues early in the read; its end comes from the germline J gene. The CDR3 totals 15 residues. V lost 2 bases and J 3 bases, leaving 13 bases between the germline ends. Germline V gives CDR1 MGHRA, CDR2 YSYEKL.

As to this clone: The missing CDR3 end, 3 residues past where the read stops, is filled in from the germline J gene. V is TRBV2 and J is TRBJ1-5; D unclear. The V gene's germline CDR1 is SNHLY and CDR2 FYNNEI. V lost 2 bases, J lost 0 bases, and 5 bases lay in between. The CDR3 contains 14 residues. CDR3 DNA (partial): TGTGCCAGCAGTGAACTGTATAGCAATCAGCCC. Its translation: CASSELYSNQP. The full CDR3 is CASSELYSNQPQHF.

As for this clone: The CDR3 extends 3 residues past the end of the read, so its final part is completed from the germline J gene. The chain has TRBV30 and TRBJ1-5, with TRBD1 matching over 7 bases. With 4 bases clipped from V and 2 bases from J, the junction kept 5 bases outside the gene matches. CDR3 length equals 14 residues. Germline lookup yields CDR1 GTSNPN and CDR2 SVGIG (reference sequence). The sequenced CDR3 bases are TGTGCCTGGAACACAGGGGCGGGCAATCAGCCC. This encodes CAWNTGAGNQP. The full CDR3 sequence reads CAWNTGAGNQPQHF.

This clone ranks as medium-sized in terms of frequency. CDR3 amino acids: CASSLVQGPSYEQYF. The sequenced CDR3 bases are TGTGCCAGCAGCTTAGTTCAGGGCCCCTCCTACGAG. V and J are TRBV7-8 and TRBJ2-7, with D perhaps matching TRBD1 (5 bases). The sequence runs out 3 residues before the end of the CDR3; the remainder is reconstructed from the germline J gene. The CDR3 sequence is 15 residues long. Germline CDR1 and CDR2: SGHVS and FQNEAQ. V gave up 1 base and J gave up 0 bases, with 10 bases separating them.

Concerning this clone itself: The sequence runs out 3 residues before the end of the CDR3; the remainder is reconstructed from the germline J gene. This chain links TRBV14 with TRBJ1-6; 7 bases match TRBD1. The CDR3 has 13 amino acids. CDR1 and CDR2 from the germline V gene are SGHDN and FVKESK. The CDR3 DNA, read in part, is TGTGCCAGCAGCCAAGGGACAGGCGGGGCC. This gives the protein CASSQGTGGA. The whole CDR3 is CASSQGTGGALHF.

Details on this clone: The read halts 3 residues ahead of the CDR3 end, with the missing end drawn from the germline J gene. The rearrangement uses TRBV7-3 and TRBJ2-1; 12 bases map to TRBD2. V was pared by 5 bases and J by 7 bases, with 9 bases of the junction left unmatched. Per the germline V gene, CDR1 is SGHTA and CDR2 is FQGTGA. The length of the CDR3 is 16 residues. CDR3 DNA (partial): TGTGCCAGCAGCACCAGGACTAGCGGGATACGGAATGAG. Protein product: CASSTRTSGIRNE. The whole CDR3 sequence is CASSTRTSGIRNEQFF. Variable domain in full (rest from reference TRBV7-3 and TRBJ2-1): GAGVSQTPSNKVTEKGKYVELRCDPISGHTALYWYRQSLGQGPEFLIYFQGTGAADDSGLPNDRFFAVRPEGSVSTLKIQRTERGDSAVYLCASSTRTSGIRNEQFFGPGTRLTVL.